Following are 20 T cell receptor beta chains from one sample sequenced in a study of shared clonotypes between healthy human individuals. Method: immunoSEQ multiplex PCR; TCRdb's copy keeps in-frame clones and lacks some. The table records roughly 2.4 million clones, approximately 94% of them present only once. The sample taken for sequencing was naive CD4+ T cells sorted from blood. Subset here: CD45RA+ positively selected. The origin of the receptors is a man between 18 and 35 years old in good health.

J is TRBJ2-3 and V is TRBV18; 8 nucleotides agree with TRBD2. Trimming cost V 0 bases and J 7 bases; bases outside gene matches: 0. The CDR3 totals 13 residues. CDR1 and CDR2 from the germline V gene are KGHSH and LQKENI. The CDR3 spells CASSPPSGNTQYF. CDR3 in DNA: TGTGCCAGCTCACCACCTAGCGGGAATACGCAGTATTTT.

This clone was seen just once. V is TRBV11-2 and J is TRBJ1-2; no firm D call. CDR1 and CDR2 from the germline V gene are SGHAT and FQNNGV. The germline V and J ends were trimmed by 1 base and 8 bases, with 11 bases remaining between them. The CDR3 loop spans 13 amino acids. The CDR3 here is CASSLVGSSGYTF. Here the CDR3 DNA reads TGTGCCAGCAGCTTAGTTGGGAGTAGCGGCTACACCTTC.

The chain has TRBV19 and TRBJ1-2, with 7 bases identical to TRBD1. V gave up 9 bases and J gave up 2 bases; unmatched junction bases: 15. Germline V gene sequence: CDR1 LNHDA, CDR2 SQIVND (reference sequence). The CDR3 runs to 16 residues. The CDR3 loop is CASQGGRSGQNYGYTF. For the CDR3, the DNA is TGTGCCAGCCAAGGGGGGCGTTCGGGACAGAACTATGGCTACACCTTC.

The chain is built from TRBV21-1 and TRBJ2-2; TRBD1 is the table's D call, not checked against the DNA. TRBV21-1 is listed as a pseudogene. This CDR3 has 18 residues. The CDR3 region has the DNA TGTGCCAGCAGCAGTTCGGGACAGGGGAGGGGGAACACCGGGGAGCTGTTTTTT. Its translation: CASSSSGQGRGNTGELFF.

This sequence joins TRBV9 and TRBJ2-1; D is possibly TRBD2 (7 bases). V dropped 4 bases and J dropped 7 bases, with 18 bases sitting between them. Per the germline V gene, CDR1 is SGDLS and CDR2 is YYNGEE. The CDR3 has 15 residues. The CDR3 loop reads CASSLLGGAFNEQFF. In DNA, the CDR3 is TGTGCCAGCAGCCTTCTAGGGGGGGCTTTTAATGAGCAGTTCTTC. Variable domain in full (rest from reference TRBV9 and TRBJ2-1): DSGVTQTPKHLITATGQRVTLRCSPRSGDLSVYWYQQSLDQGLQFLIQYYNGEERAKGNILERFSAQQFPDLHSELNLSSLELGDSALYFCASSLLGGAFNEQFFGPGTRLTVL.

The rearrangement joins TRBV6-1 to TRBJ1-1; 9 bases line up with TRBD1. Trimming took 11 bases from V and 0 from J; bases not matched to a gene: 7. The germline gives CDR1 MNHNS, CDR2 SASEGT. The CDR3 has 14 residues. In DNA, the CDR3 is TGTGCCGGCCGGGACAGGGACATGAACACTGAAGCTTTCTTT. Protein product: CAGRDRDMNTEAFF.

The CDR3, as DNA: TGTGCCAGCACCCTATCGGCCCAGGCCCGGGGCTACACCTTC. Encoded protein: CASTLSAQARGYTF. The gene calls are TRBV6-6 and TRBJ1-2; D is uncertain. The CDR3 extends over 14 amino acids. Germline CDR1 reads MNHNY; CDR2 reads SVGAGI (reference sequence). V lost 7 bases to trimming and J lost 8 bases, with 20 bases between them.

This chain links TRBV5-6 with TRBJ2-5; D remains ambiguous. CDR1 and CDR2 (germline): SGHDT, YYEEEE. This CDR3 spans 14 amino acids. With 1 base removed from V and 5 bases from J, the gap between germline ends came to 12 bases. CDR3 residues: CASSLFSAGETQYF. CDR3 coding DNA: TGTGCCAGCAGCTTGTTTTCGGCCGGGGAGACCCAGTACTTC.

This clone appeared once. The chain joins TRBV5-1 to TRBJ2-3; 7 bases align to TRBD1. Germline CDR1 is SGHRS and CDR2 is YFSETQ. V gave up 4 bases and J gave up 2 bases; unmatched junction bases: 4. The CDR3 contains 14 residues. DNA for the CDR3: TGCGCCAGCAGCGTCGGGACAGACACAGATACGCAGTATTTT. Translating gives CASSVGTDTDTQYF. The whole variable domain, remainder taken from reference TRBV5-1 and TRBJ2-3, is KAGVTQTPRYLIKTRGQQVTLSCSPISGHRSVSWYQQTPGQGLQFLFEYFSETQRNKGNFPGRFSGRQFSNSRSEMNVSTLELGDSALYLCASSVGTDTDTQYFGPGTRLTVL.

The chain links TRBV18 to TRBJ2-7; weak D call: TRBD1 (6 bases). Trimming removed 4 bases at V and 5 bases at J, with 24 bases between. CDR3 size: 17 residues. Germline CDR1 KGHSH, CDR2 LQKENI. The CDR3 here is CASSQAGTTILANEQYF. CDR3 in DNA: TGTGCCAGCTCACAAGCCGGGACAACCATCCTCGCTAACGAGCAGTACTTC.

V usage is TRBV4-3 and J usage is TRBJ2-3; 8 nucleotides match TRBD1. The V segment lost 0 bases and the J segment 14 bases; nucleotides outside the gene matches: 13. Germline CDR1 is LGHNA and CDR2 is YSLEER. The CDR3 has 15 amino acids. CDR3 protein: CASSQDGQGGLNPYF. The CDR3 coding sequence is TGCGCCAGCAGCCAAGATGGACAGGGCGGTTTGAACCCGTATTTT.

J is TRBJ1-1 and V is TRBV30, with D hard to call. V was trimmed by 0 bases and J by 0 bases, leaving 8 bases between them. CDR1 is GTSNPN and CDR2 is SVGIG in the germline V gene (reference sequence). The CDR3 is made up of 14 amino acids. This CDR3 is CAWSVQRLNTEAFF. The CDR3 DNA sequence: TGTGCCTGGAGTGTACAAAGATTGAACACTGAAGCTTTCTTT.

This clone came up a few times. The sample holds other DNA sequences that translate to the same CDR3. The genes are TRBV6-5 and TRBJ2-7, with 9 bases fitting TRBD1. The CDR3 extends over 15 amino acids. The germline V gene has CDR1 MNHEY and CDR2 SVGAGI. V gave up 0 bases and J gave up 4 bases; unmatched junction bases: 4. CDR3 protein: CASSYSGTGTYEQYF. The DNA for the CDR3 is TGTGCCAGCAGTTACTCCGGGACAGGGACTTACGAGCAGTACTTC.

The chain links TRBV7-2 to TRBJ2-1; tentative D call: TRBD1 (6 bases). Germline assignment: CDR1 SGHTA and CDR2 FQGNSA. CDR3 length: 15 residues. Trimming took 5 bases from V and 9 from J, leaving 20 bases between them. CDR3 nucleotides: TGTGCCAGCAGCCTGGCCCAGGGGACCTGGGGTGAGCAGTTCTTC. Translating gives CASSLAQGTWGEQFF.

V usage is TRBV7-2 and J usage is TRBJ2-7; D ambiguous. The CDR3 sequence is 15 residues long. Germline V gene sequence: CDR1 SGHTA, CDR2 FQGNSA. V shed 1 base and J shed 0 bases, with 10 bases lying between them. Here the CDR3 reads CASSLVVQVSYEQYF. The CDR3 DNA sequence: TGTGCCAGCAGCTTAGTAGTGCAGGTCTCCTACGAGCAGTACTTC.

The chain joins TRBV23-1 to TRBJ2-7; the match to TRBD2 covers 8 bases. TRBV23-1 is identified as an open reading frame with a role that is uncertain. This CDR3 contains 20 residues. V lost 3 bases to trimming and J lost 0 bases; unmatched junction nucleotides: 19. The CDR3 reads CASSQVVTSVRGPSSYEQYF. CDR3 sequence (DNA): TGCGCCAGCAGTCAGGTCGTGACTAGCGTAAGAGGGCCAAGCTCCTACGAGCAGTACTTC.

This chain connects TRBV6-5 to TRBJ1-1; D is possibly TRBD1 (6 bases). This CDR3 has 14 amino acids. CDR1 MNHEY and CDR2 SVGAGI come from the germline V gene. V lost 6 bases, J lost 5 bases, and 16 bases lay in between. The CDR3 spells CASRGEGERTEAFF. CDR3 nucleotides: TGTGCCAGCAGGGGGGAGGGGGAGAGGACTGAAGCTTTCTTT.

With regard to this clone: The germline gene is not matched at one end of the junction; a read error may be the cause. The chain is built from TRBV28 and TRBJ2-2; the D gene is possibly TRBD1 (6 bases). CDR1 is MDHEN and CDR2 is SYDVKM in the germline V gene. This CDR3 has 16 amino acids. In DNA, the CDR3 is TGTGCCAGCAATTTATCTCCAGGACAGCCGACCGGGGAGCTGTTTTTT. It translates to CASNLSPGQPTGELFF.

The V and J genes are TRBV6-5 and TRBJ2-7; TRBD1 matches at 10 bases. Unmatched junction bases numbered 11, after V lost 2 bases and J lost 7 bases. This CDR3 region has 16 residues. The germline CDR1 and CDR2 sequences are MNHEY and SVGAGI. CDR3 sequence (DNA): TGTGCCAGCAGTTACGGTTCCGGGACAGGGGATCGGGAGCAGTACTTC. This translates into CASSYGSGTGDREQYF.

Remarks on this clone: This same CDR3 is encoded by further DNA sequences in the sample. This rearrangement joins TRBV30 to TRBJ2-5, with unresolved D. The ends were cut back, 0 bases at V and 5 bases at J, with 4 bases in the middle. The CDR3 covers 11 residues. CDR1 is GTSNPN, CDR2 SVGIG, per germline (reference sequence). The CDR3 DNA sequence: TGTGCCTGGAGTGTAACGGAGACCCAGTACTTC. Protein product: CAWSVTETQYF. The full variable domain, its missing parts supplied by reference TRBV30 and TRBJ2-5, is SQTIHQWPATLVQPVGSPLSLECTVEGTSNPNLYWYRQAAGRGLQLLFYSVGIGQISSEVPQNLSASRPQDRQFILSSKKLLLSDSGFYLCAWSVTETQYFGPGTRLLVL.